These 21 T cell receptor beta chains originate from one sample sequenced in a study of human T cells and chemical hapten exposure. Described time point: patch test 2, 6 weeks after DPC sensitization. The treatment: therapeutic diphenylcyclopropenone sensitization with weekly scalp DPC. MiXCR, applied by TCRdb to the RACE reads, yields one record per CDR3 protein. The sample shows roughly 92,000 distinct CDR3 sequences, 10% to 12% of them seen only once. The source was whole blood, collected in connection with sensitization to the hapten diphenylcyclopropenone (DPC). These receptors came from a woman aged 40 to 55 with alopecia areata. Some clones in this sample may be carry-over from other donors' samples.

The rearrangement uses TRBV12-3 or TRBV12-4 and TRBJ1-1; a possible D gene is TRBD1 (5 bases). V lost 3 bases, J lost 1 base, and 9 bases lay in between. This CDR3 is built from 14 residues. In DNA form, the CDR3 reads TGTGCCAGCAGTTTTGGGCAGGGGAACACTGAAGCTTTCTTT. This translates into CASSFGQGNTEAFF.

This clonotype was counted only a few times. V is TRBV12-3 or TRBV12-4 and J is TRBJ1-4; no reliable D call. V dropped 3 bases and J dropped 10 bases, with 15 bases sitting between them. CDR3 length: 14 amino acids. CDR3 bases: TGTGCCAGCAGTTTGAGGTCAGAGGTCGGAAAACTGTTTTTT. Residues: CASSLRSEVGKLFF.

This clonotype was observed at least ten times. This chain uses TRBV11-2 with TRBJ1-2, with TRBD1 matching over 8 bases. The CDR3 consists of 18 residues. Germline CDR1 reads SGHAT; CDR2 reads FQNNGV. V shed 1 base, J shed 2 bases, and the junction held 12 bases outside the gene matches. This CDR3 is CASSLVGGFDRGNYGYTF. Here the CDR3 DNA reads TGTGCCAGCAGCTTAGTGGGGGGTTTCGACAGGGGAAACTATGGCTACACCTTC.

This clonotype was picked up many times. The V call is TRBV3-1, the J call TRBJ1-1, with unresolved D. Germline CDR1 is LGHDT and CDR2 is YNNKEL (reference sequence). The CDR3 sequence is 15 residues long. V lost 4 bases to trimming and J lost 2 bases, with 14 bases between them. The DNA for the CDR3 is TGTGCCAGCAGCCCCCCGGGTAGCCGAAACACTGAAGCTTTCTTT. This sequence encodes CASSPPGSRNTEAFF.

This clonotype was detected many times. V usage is TRBV6-5 and J usage is TRBJ1-1; no definite D call. This CDR3 is built from 13 residues. Germline assignment: CDR1 MNHEY and CDR2 SVGAGI. V lost 2 bases and J 1 base, leaving 5 bases between the germline ends. The chain's CDR3 is CASSYLSNTEAFF. CDR3 nucleotides: TGTGCCAGCAGTTACCTTTCGAACACTGAAGCTTTCTTT.

This clonotype was found a few times. The genes are TRBV6-5 and TRBJ2-3; a possible D gene is TRBD2 (5 bases). This CDR3 is 14 amino acids long. V was trimmed by 7 bases and J by 0 bases, leaving 11 bases between them. From germline, CDR1 is MNHEY and CDR2 SVGAGI. The CDR3 loop reads CASTLPGSTDTQYF. CDR3 in DNA: TGTGCCAGCACCTTGCCGGGAAGCACAGATACGCAGTATTTT.

This clonotype was counted ten times or more. The V and J genes are TRBV29-1 and TRBJ2-3, with D tentatively TRBD2 (6 bases). Germline CDR1 SQVTM, CDR2 ANQGSEA. The CDR3 runs to 11 residues. V was cut by 7 bases and J by 10 bases, with 15 bases left in between. This chain's CDR3 is CSGTTVAAQYF. The CDR3 coding sequence is TGCAGCGGGACTACTGTAGCGGCGCAGTATTTT.

This clonotype was seen many times. The chain has TRBV4-2 and TRBJ2-3; D call uncertain. The CDR3 runs 11 residues. Per the germline V gene, CDR1 is LGHNA and CDR2 is YNFKEQ. Between the trimmed V and J ends, which lost 5 bases and 4 bases, there was a span of 4 bases. The CDR3 bases are TGTGCCAGCAGCGGTTCAGATACGCAGTATTTT. Its protein product is CASSGSDTQYF.

This clonotype turned up a few times. The V call is TRBV29-1, the J call TRBJ2-1; TRBD1 might be the D (5 bases). Trimming removed 4 bases at V and 9 bases at J, with 7 bases between. The CDR3 contains 10 residues. Germline values: CDR1 SQVTM, CDR2 ANQGSEA. CDR3 nucleotides: TGCAGCGTTGTTCAGGGTGAGCAGTTCTTC. Translating it yields CSVVQGEQFF.

This clonotype has ten or more counts. The chain is built from TRBV11-3 and TRBJ2-3; D may be TRBD1 (6 bases). CDR1 and CDR2 (germline): SGHNT, YENEEA. V gave up 1 base and J gave up 4 bases, with 15 bases separating them. The CDR3 length is 16 residues. Here the CDR3 DNA reads TGTGCCAGCAGCTTAGCCAACAGGGCCGGGGCAGATACGCAGTATTTT. This sequence encodes CASSLANRAGADTQYF.

This clonotype came up a few times. The rearrangement uses TRBV19 and TRBJ2-1; the match to TRBD2 covers 13 bases. CDR1 LNHDA and CDR2 SQIVND come from the germline V gene (reference sequence). CDR3 length: 16 amino acids. V trimming: 5 bases; J trimming: 5 bases; junction bases outside the gene matches: 6. The CDR3 region is CASSRLAGGGNNEQFF. The CDR3 coding sequence is TGTGCCAGTAGTCGACTAGCGGGGGGCGGGAACAATGAGCAGTTCTTC.

This clonotype showed up just a few times. The V call is TRBV4-3, the J call TRBJ2-7; D remains unclear. This CDR3 spans 15 amino acids. V was shortened by 0 bases and J by 2 bases, with 11 bases between the two germline ends. The germline gives CDR1 LGHNA, CDR2 YSLEER. The DNA of the CDR3 is TGCGCCAGCAGCCAAGATGCGTTAGTGCCCTACGAGCAGTACTTC. Its protein is CASSQDALVPYEQYF.

The chain couples TRBV7-9 to TRBJ2-7, with a possible D match to TRBD2 (6 bases). The CDR3 is 15 amino acids. The ends were cut back, 3 bases at V and 2 bases at J, with 14 bases in the middle. Per germline, CDR1 SEHNR and CDR2 FQNEAQ (reference sequence). In DNA, the CDR3 is TGTGCCAGCAGCTTTTCGTGGGGGAGGACCTACGAGCAGTACTTC. Translating it yields CASSFSWGRTYEQYF.

This clonotype was picked up many times. The gene calls are TRBV6-6 and TRBJ1-2; a possible D gene is TRBD1 (5 bases). Germline values: CDR1 MNHNY, CDR2 SVGAGI (reference sequence). The CDR3 sequence is 15 residues long. V was trimmed by 5 bases and J by 6 bases, leaving 19 bases between them. DNA of the CDR3: TGTGCCAGCAGTCGACAGCGAGGCCTAACTAATGGCTACACCTTC. It codes for CASSRQRGLTNGYTF.

The V gene is TRBV2, the J gene TRBJ2-2; D is ambiguous. CDR3 size: 14 residues. V was clipped by 3 bases and J by 1 base, with 6 bases between them. The V gene's germline CDR1 is SNHLY and CDR2 FYNNEI. This CDR3 is CASSDSRNTGELFF. Written as DNA, the CDR3 is TGTGCCAGCAGTGACTCGCGGAACACCGGGGAGCTGTTTTTT.

The rearrangement joins TRBV9 to TRBJ2-6; 11 bases map to TRBD2. The CDR3 runs 20 residues. CDR1 is SGDLS and CDR2 is YYNGEE in the germline V gene. V lost 0 bases and J lost 0; bases outside the gene matches: 8. CDR3 protein: CASSVGPGLAGRSGANVLTF. Here the CDR3 DNA reads TGTGCCAGCAGCGTAGGTCCAGGACTAGCGGGCCGCTCTGGGGCCAACGTCCTGACTTTC. The complete variable domain, with remaining parts taken from reference TRBV9 and TRBJ2-6, reads DSGVTQTPKHLITATGQRVTLRCSPRSGDLSVYWYQQSLDQGLQFLIQYYNGEERAKGNILERFSAQQFPDLHSELNLSSLELGDSALYFCASSVGPGLAGRSGANVLTFGAGSRLTVL.

This clonotype was seen at least ten times. V usage is TRBV3-1 and J usage is TRBJ2-7; D is undetermined. Germline V gene sequence: CDR1 LGHDT, CDR2 YNNKEL (reference sequence). Deletions cut 0 bases from V and 7 bases from J, with 10 bases between. This CDR3 has 13 residues. In DNA form, the CDR3 reads TGTGCCAGCAGCCAAGATCCCTTTGAAGAGCAGTACTTC. Encoded protein: CASSQDPFEEQYF.

This clonotype has at least ten counts. The rearrangement joins TRBV11-2 to TRBJ2-1; 9 positions match TRBD1. The CDR3 is made up of 16 amino acids. Germline values: CDR1 SGHAT, CDR2 FQNNGV. Trimming cost V 1 base and J 4 bases; bases outside gene matches: 5. CDR3: CASSLGGTGQYNEQFF. The CDR3 region has the DNA TGTGCCAGCAGCTTAGGGGGGACAGGGCAATACAATGAGCAGTTCTTC.

This clonotype was detected ten times or more. This rearrangement joins TRBV29-1 to TRBJ2-3; TRBD2 aligns across 7 bases. Germline CDR1 and CDR2: SQVTM and ANQGSEA. Germline trimming cut 7 bases from V and 1 base from J; bases unmatched to any gene: 5. The CDR3 runs 13 residues. The CDR3 region is CSAPGGGTDTQYF. CDR3 nucleotides: TGCAGCGCGCCGGGGGGTGGCACAGATACGCAGTATTTT.

This clonotype was seen repeatedly, ten times or more. The genes are TRBV24-1 and TRBJ2-1; no firm D call. V was pared by 10 bases and J by 0 bases, with 9 bases between. CDR1 is KGHDR, CDR2 SFDVKD, per germline. CDR3 length equals 13 residues. The CDR3 sequence is CATQASSYNEQFF. The DNA of the CDR3 is TGTGCCACGCAGGCGAGCTCCTACAATGAGCAGTTCTTC.

The chain links TRBV10-3 to TRBJ1-1; weak D call: TRBD1 (6 bases). V was cut by 8 bases and J by 0 bases, with 25 bases left in between. Per germline, CDR1 ENHRY and CDR2 SYGVKD. The length of the CDR3 is 18 residues. CDR3 amino acids: CAIRPVGGRGLMNTEAFF. The DNA of the CDR3 is TGTGCCATCCGGCCCGTCGGGGGGCGAGGACTCATGAACACTGAAGCTTTCTTT.